Listed below are T cell receptor beta chains from one sample, sequenced in a study of shared T cell receptors in the human thymus. TCRdb's copy holds only in-frame clones and misses some; the assay was immunoSEQ multiplex PCR. Of roughly 700,000 clones listed, 88% are singletons. This sample was shared with a second study, whose subject was human thymus T cells.

Sequenced sample: thymocytes. The receptors stem from a boy younger than two with a congenital heart defect. CDR3s include the opening cysteine and the closing phenylalanine or tryptophan. D genes are given only for firm matches. A row's size may be missing; if present it is once, few, many or a size class.

CDR3 protein: CASSLYRGYEQYF
CDR3 DNA: TGTGCCAGCAGTTTATACCGGGGGTACGAGCAGTACTTC
V gene: TRBV28
clone size: .
J gene: TRBJ2-7
D gene: .

CDR3 protein: CASSQTQRERSYEQYF
CDR3 DNA: TGTGCCAGCAGTCAGACTCAGCGGGAAAGATCGTACGAGCAGTACTTC
V gene: TRBV28
clone size: .
J gene: TRBJ2-7
D gene: TRBD2

CDR3 protein: CASGLPPGHSGRRSYEQYF
CDR3 DNA: TGTGCTAGTGGTTTGCCTCCTGGACATAGCGGGAGGAGGTCCTACGAGCAGTACTTC
V gene: TRBV12-5
clone size: once
J gene: TRBJ2-7
D gene: TRBD2

CDR3 protein: CASSRRGANQPQHF
CDR3 DNA: TGTGCCAGTAGTCGCAGGGGGGCAAATCAGCCCCAGCATTTT
V gene: TRBV19
clone size: .
J gene: TRBJ1-5
D gene: TRBD1

CDR3 protein: CASKDGDRDAGEQFF
CDR3 DNA: TGTGCCAGCAAGGACGGGGACAGGGATGCAGGTGAGCAGTTCTTC
V gene: TRBV11-3
clone size: few
J gene: TRBJ2-1
D gene: TRBD1

CDR3 protein: CASGAGTSNEQFF
CDR3 DNA: TGTGCCTCAGGGGCCGGGACTAGCAATGAGCAGTTCTTC
V gene: TRBV10-3
clone size: .
J gene: TRBJ2-1
D gene: TRBD2

CDR3 protein: CASSPADRGSDEQYF
CDR3 DNA: TGTGCCAGCAGCCCAGCCGACAGGGGCTCTGACGAGCAGTACTTC
V gene: TRBV5-5
clone size: .
J gene: TRBJ2-7
D gene: TRBD1

CDR3 protein: CASSRRQDNTGELFF
CDR3 DNA: TGTGCCAGCAGTCGCCGACAGGATAACACCGGGGAGCTGTTTTTT
V gene: TRBV28
clone size: .
J gene: TRBJ2-2
D gene: .

CDR3 protein: CAIRLSGTGGPNGYTF
CDR3 DNA: TGTGCCATCAGGTTATCCGGGACAGGGGGCCCTAACGGCTACACCTTC
V gene: TRBV10-3
clone size: few
J gene: TRBJ1-2
D gene: TRBD1

CDR3 protein: CASSQSPDPQPGVEQYF
CDR3 DNA: TGCGCCAGCAGTCAATCCCCTGACCCGCAGCCCGGGGTCGAGCAGTACTTC
V gene: TRBV23-1
clone size: .
J gene: TRBJ2-7
D gene: .

CDR3 protein: CASSPSGGQETQYF
CDR3 DNA: TGTGCCAGCTCCCCTTCGGGGGGACAAGAGACCCAGTACTTC
V gene: TRBV27
clone size: .
J gene: TRBJ2-5
D gene: TRBD2

CDR3 protein: CASSQVAGGFYEQYF
CDR3 DNA: TGTGCCAGCAGCCAAGTAGCGGGAGGATTCTACGAGCAGTACTTC
V gene: TRBV7-9
clone size: .
J gene: TRBJ2-7
D gene: TRBD2

CDR3 protein: CASSLLRQQPQHF
CDR3 DNA: TGTGCCAGCAGCTTACTCCGCCAGCAGCCCCAGCATTTT
V gene: TRBV13
clone size: .
J gene: TRBJ1-5
D gene: .

CDR3 protein: CASSLTPGDTQYF
CDR3 DNA: TGTGCCAGCAGCCTCACGCCGGGAGATACGCAGTATTTT
V gene: TRBV14
clone size: .
J gene: TRBJ2-3
D gene: .

CDR3 protein: CATSRDHPPGGQLNTEAFF
CDR3 DNA: TGTGCCACCAGCAGGGACCACCCCCCCGGTGGACAGCTAAACACTGAAGCTTTCTTT
V gene: TRBV15
clone size: .
J gene: TRBJ1-1
D gene: .

CDR3 protein: CASSPPGLAETTSTDTQYF
CDR3 DNA: TGTGCCAGCAGCCCCCCGGGACTAGCGGAAACTACAAGCACAGATACGCAGTATTTT
V gene: TRBV27
clone size: .
J gene: TRBJ2-3
D gene: TRBD2

CDR3 protein: CASKSTGGDTGELFF
CDR3 DNA: TGTGCCAGTAAATCGACCGGGGGAGACACCGGGGAGCTGTTTTTT
V gene: TRBV6-5
clone size: few
J gene: TRBJ2-2
D gene: .

CDR3 protein: CASSPGGGPFTYNEQFF
CDR3 DNA: TGCGCCAGCAGCCCGGGGGGAGGGCCCTTTACCTACAATGAGCAGTTCTTC
V gene: TRBV4-1
clone size: .
J gene: TRBJ2-1
D gene: TRBD2

CDR3 protein: CASSLDTMSYNEQFF
CDR3 DNA: TGTGCCAGCAGCTTGGATACTATGTCCTACAATGAGCAGTTCTTC
V gene: TRBV5-8
clone size: once
J gene: TRBJ2-1
D gene: .

CDR3 protein: CASSLVLAGEDTQYF
CDR3 DNA: TGTGCCAGCAGCTTAGTGCTAGCGGGAGAAGATACGCAGTATTTT
V gene: TRBV7-2
clone size: .
J gene: TRBJ2-3
D gene: TRBD2

CDR3 protein: CASSPGTNSLNSNTGELFF
CDR3 DNA: TGTGCCAGCAGCCCGGGGACTAACTCACTTAACTCGAACACCGGGGAGCTGTTTTTT
V gene: TRBV4-2
clone size: .
J gene: TRBJ2-2
D gene: TRBD2

CDR3 protein: CATSRRDGSNSYNEQFF
CDR3 DNA: TGTGCCACCAGCAGGCGGGACGGGAGTAACTCCTACAATGAGCAGTTCTTC
V gene: TRBV15
clone size: .
J gene: TRBJ2-1
D gene: .

CDR3 protein: CASSVAGDGVVAAHYEQYF
CDR3 DNA: TGTGCCAGCAGCGTAGCAGGGGATGGGGTAGTCGCAGCGCACTACGAGCAGTACTTC
V gene: TRBV9
clone size: .
J gene: TRBJ2-7
D gene: .

CDR3 protein: CASRLRTSVSTDTQYF
CDR3 DNA: TGTGCCAGCAGACTTCGGACTAGCGTAAGCACAGATACGCAGTATTTT
V gene: TRBV13
clone size: once
J gene: TRBJ2-3
D gene: TRBD2

CDR3 protein: CASIAPNTGGNIQYF
CDR3 DNA: TGTGCCAGCATCGCACCTAACACGGGTGGGAACATTCAGTACTTC
V gene: TRBV16
clone size: .
J gene: TRBJ2-4
D gene: .

CDR3 protein: CASSLPGQGFYEQYF
CDR3 DNA: TGTGCCAGTAGTCTCCCCGGACAGGGGTTCTACGAGCAGTACTTC
V gene: TRBV19
clone size: .
J gene: TRBJ2-7
D gene: TRBD1

CDR3 protein: CASSSGEEAFF
CDR3 DNA: TGTGCCAGCAGCTCCGGTGAGGAAGCTTTCTTT
V gene: TRBV7-2
clone size: .
J gene: TRBJ1-1
D gene: .

CDR3 protein: CASSESTRAGEGYEQYF
CDR3 DNA: TGCGCCAGCAGTGAGTCGACTCGGGCGGGAGAAGGCTACGAGCAGTACTTC
V gene: TRBV10-1
clone size: .
J gene: TRBJ2-7
D gene: TRBD2

CDR3 protein: CASSLAGTSGTQETQYF
CDR3 DNA: TGCGCCAGCAGCTTGGCCGGGACTAGCGGGACACAAGAGACCCAGTACTTC
V gene: TRBV5-1
clone size: once
J gene: TRBJ2-5
D gene: TRBD2

CDR3 protein: CASSPEPSSGSTDTQYF
CDR3 DNA: TGTGCCAGCAGCCCAGAACCGTCTAGCGGAAGCACAGATACGCAGTATTTT
V gene: TRBV11-2
clone size: .
J gene: TRBJ2-3
D gene: TRBD2

CDR3 protein: CASSLEGLAVRETQYF
CDR3 DNA: TGTGCCAGCAGCTTAGAGGGACTAGCGGTTCGGGAGACCCAGTACTTC
V gene: TRBV7-2
clone size: .
J gene: TRBJ2-5
D gene: TRBD2

CDR3 protein: CASSITLRDYQETQYF
CDR3 DNA: TGTGCCAGTAGTATAACCCTCCGGGACTACCAAGAGACCCAGTACTTC
V gene: TRBV19
clone size: .
J gene: TRBJ2-5
D gene: .

CDR3 protein: CSVEKGKVGEGNASGNTEAFF
CDR3 DNA: TGCAGCGTTGAAAAGGGCAAGGTAGGGGAGGGAAACGCCTCGGGGAACACTGAAGCTTTCTTT
V gene: TRBV29-1
clone size: .
J gene: TRBJ1-1
D gene: .

CDR3 protein: CASSQNRAALPAEQFF
CDR3 DNA: TGTGCCAGCAGCCAAAACAGAGCAGCCCTTCCAGCTGAGCAGTTCTTC
V gene: TRBV5-4
clone size: .
J gene: TRBJ2-1
D gene: .

CDR3 protein: CASSLHSASNQPQHF
CDR3 DNA: TGTGCCAGCAGTTTACACAGTGCGAGCAATCAGCCCCAGCATTTT
V gene: TRBV27
clone size: once
J gene: TRBJ1-5
D gene: .

CDR3 protein: CASSEPPGGNDGYTF
CDR3 DNA: TGTGCCAGCAGTGAGCCCCCAGGGGGCAATGACGGCTACACCTTC
V gene: TRBV25-1
clone size: .
J gene: TRBJ1-2
D gene: TRBD1